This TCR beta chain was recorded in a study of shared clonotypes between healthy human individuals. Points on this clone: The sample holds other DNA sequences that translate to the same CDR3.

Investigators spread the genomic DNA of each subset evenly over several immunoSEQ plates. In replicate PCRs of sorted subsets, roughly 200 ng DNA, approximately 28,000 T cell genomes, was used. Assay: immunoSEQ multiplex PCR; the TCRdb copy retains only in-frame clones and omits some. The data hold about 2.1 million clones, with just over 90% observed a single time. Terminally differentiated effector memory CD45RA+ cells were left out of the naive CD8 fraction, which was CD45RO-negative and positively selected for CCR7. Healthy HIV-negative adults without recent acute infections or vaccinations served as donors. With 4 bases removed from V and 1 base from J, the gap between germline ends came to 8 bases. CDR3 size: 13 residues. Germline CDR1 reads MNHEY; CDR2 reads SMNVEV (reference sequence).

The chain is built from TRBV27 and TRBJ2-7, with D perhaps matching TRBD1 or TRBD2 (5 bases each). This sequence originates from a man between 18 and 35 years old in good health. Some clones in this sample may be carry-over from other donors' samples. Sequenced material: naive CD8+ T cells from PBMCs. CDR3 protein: CASSWGPSYEQYF. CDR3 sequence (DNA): TGTGCCAGCAGTTGGGGACCATCCTACGAGCAGTACTTC.